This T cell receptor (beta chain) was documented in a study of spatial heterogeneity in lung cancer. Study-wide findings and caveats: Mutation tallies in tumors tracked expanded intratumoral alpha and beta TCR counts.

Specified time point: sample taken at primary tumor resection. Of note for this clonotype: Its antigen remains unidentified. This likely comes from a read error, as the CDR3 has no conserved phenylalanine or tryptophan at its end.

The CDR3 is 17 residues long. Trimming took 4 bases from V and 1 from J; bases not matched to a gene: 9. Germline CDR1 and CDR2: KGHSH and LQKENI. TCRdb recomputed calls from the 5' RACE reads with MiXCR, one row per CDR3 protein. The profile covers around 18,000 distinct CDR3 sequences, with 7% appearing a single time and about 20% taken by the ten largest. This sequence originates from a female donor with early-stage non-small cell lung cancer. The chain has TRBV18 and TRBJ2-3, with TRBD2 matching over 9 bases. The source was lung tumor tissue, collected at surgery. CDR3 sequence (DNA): TGTGCCAGCTCACGACTCACTAGCGGGCGACGCACAGATACGCAGTATTTA. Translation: CASSRLTSGRRTDTQYL.